This record concerns one T cell receptor beta chain sequence. This clonotype has only a few counts. Its target antigen remains unknown. It has no much larger one-base neighbor in the sample; base qualities were not kept. The CDR3 has 15 amino acids, counting the end cysteine and phenylalanine. Kept here is only the CDR3 DNA, which spans 45 bases and is read in frame from base 1. V loses 6 bases, J loses 2 bases, and the germline ends lie 16 bases apart. Library creation used 5' RACE. For sequencing, a NextSeq 500 was employed. In the TCR library protocol, unique molecular identifiers were attached to individual cDNA molecules to correct for PCR bias and sequencing error. TCR alpha and beta chains were both sequenced, and the abundances of alpha and beta sequences in each sample were closely correlated with each other. Turning to the authors' computational methods: Decombinator V4 was used to perform V gene, J gene and CDR3 annotation of TCR sequences. Expanded TCRs were defined as changing significantly between any two time points under a Poisson model with p below 0.0001. Abundances of TCRs were expressed as counts per million after normalisation to the total number of TCRs sequenced in each sample. MAIT TCRs were defined by TRAV1-2 paired with TRAJ12, TRAJ20 or TRAJ33, and iNKT TCRs by TRAV10 paired with TRAJ18. VDJdb, accessed 1 November 2021, was searched for CMV, EBV and SARS-CoV-2 annotated TCRs, with TCRs annotated for multiple antigens excluded. The raw public data were reprocessed by TCRdb itself: fastp quality trimming at Q25, MiXCR clonotype calling, in-frame beta chains only. Rows with a matching CDR3 protein are joined into one entry that keeps the most common DNA and genes. TCRdb, not the authors, supplied the V and J calls. This sample has about 60,000 distinct CDR3 sequences in its table, and just under 9% of those were observed once. The ten largest clones take up around 17% of the sample.

This sample was included in a study of early T cells in non-severe SARS-CoV-2 infection (dated by TCRdb to 2020 to 2023). Context from the whole study: TCR sequencing used bulk RNA from unsorted whole blood, so alpha and beta chains could not be paired.

The full study reports these points: VDJdb matching was skewed toward anti-spike CD8 responses and likely underestimated virus-specific expansions, missing private and CD4 specificities.

The study was a case-control design nested within a healthcare worker cohort in London, UK, with weekly nasopharyngeal swab PCR tests and blood sampling. Between 23 and 31 March 2020, the week of the UK lockdown, healthcare workers were enrolled and then followed up weekly for as long as 16 weeks. The sequenced material came from whole blood. Rearrangement joined TRBV12-3 or TRBV12-4 to TRBJ2-5; the D gene is perhaps TRBD2, on 6 matching bases. The source of this sequence is an adult who was a healthcare worker with PCR-confirmed SARS-CoV-2 infection or an uninfected control (not recorded which). Here is the DNA: TGTGCCAGCAGCGAACACGGAGGGTCGCAAGAGACCCAGTACTTC. Its product reads: CASSEHGGSQETQYF.